This is a list of T cell receptor beta chains from one sample in a study of blood T cell repertoires in COVID-19. Sequenced by immunoSEQ multiplex PCR; TCRdb stores in-frame clones only, minus some. Seen here are 150,000 or so clones, 75% to 90% observed once, and the top ten hold roughly 0.56%. The sequenced sample was peripheral blood. The receptors stem from a man aged 60 to 75 with acute or convalescent COVID-19. Each CDR3 is given with its conserved first and last residue. A D gene is named only where the DNA matches it firmly. Rows give clone size only sometimes, using once, few, many, or a class for an expanded clone.

clone size	D gene	CDR3 length	V gene	J gene	CDR3 protein	CDR3 DNA
few	NA	16	TRBV7-2	TRBJ1-2	CASSLSIPRQDYGYTF	TGTGCCAGCAGCTTAAGTATTCCTCGACAGGACTATGGCTACACCTTC
NA	NA	13	TRBV11-1	TRBJ2-6	CASSFTGANVLTF	TGTGCCAGCAGCTTTACTGGGGCCAACGTCCTGACTTTC
NA	TRBD2	16	TRBV13	TRBJ2-3	CASSFSGRGSTDTQYF	TGTGCCAGCAGCTTTAGCGGGAGGGGGAGCACAGATACGCAGTATTTT
NA	NA	13	TRBV7-9	TRBJ1-2	CASSLMSRTASAF	TGTGCCAGCAGCTTAATGTCTCGGACAGCTAGTGCCTTC
NA	TRBD1	15	TRBV7-2	TRBJ2-7	CASSFYGTGGYEQYF	TGTGCCAGCAGCTTCTACGGGACAGGGGGTTACGAGCAGTACTTC
NA	TRBD1	12	TRBV30	TRBJ2-1	CAWDRANNEQFF	TGTGCCTGGGACAGGGCGAACAATGAGCAGTTCTTC
NA	NA	16	TRBV11-2	TRBJ2-4	CASSGGGVLAKNIQYF	TGTGCCAGCAGTGGGGGCGGAGTCCTAGCCAAAAACATTCAGTACTTC
NA	NA	15	TRBV28	TRBJ1-2	CASSPSPGERNGYTF	TGTGCCAGCAGTCCGAGCCCAGGGGAGAGAAATGGCTACACCTTC
NA	NA	15	TRBV5-4	TRBJ2-2	CASSYPGKKGGELFF	TGTGCCAGCAGTTACCCGGGAAAGAAGGGCGGGGAGCTGTTTTTT
once	NA	14	TRBV19	TRBJ2-7	CASSMGARGYEQYF	TGTGCCAGTAGTATGGGAGCCCGGGGGTACGAGCAGTACTTC
NA	NA	15	TRBV4-3	TRBJ1-2	CASSQDASLDYGYTF	TGCGCCAGCAGCCAAGATGCATCGCTAGACTATGGCTACACCTTC
NA	TRBD2	18	TRBV5-4	TRBJ2-3	CASSLQKRGARGTDTQYF	TGTGCCAGCAGCTTACAGAAGCGGGGGGCCAGGGGCACAGATACGCAGTATTTT
NA	TRBD2	17	TRBV4-3	TRBJ2-3	CASSQLIRGGRTDTQYF	TGCGCCAGCAGCCAACTAATTCGGGGGGGCCGCACAGATACGCAGTATTTT
NA	TRBD2	14	TRBV2	TRBJ2-1	CASKSGGSYNEQFF	TGTGCCAGCAAGAGCGGGGGGTCCTACAATGAGCAGTTCTTC
once	TRBD1	17	TRBV28	TRBJ1-1	CASSFIATGGTGTEAFF	TGTGCCAGCAGTTTTATTGCGACAGGGGGTACAGGGACTGAAGCTTTCTTT
NA	NA	13	TRBV2	TRBJ2-3	CASSENRRDTQYF	TGTGCCAGCAGTGAAAACCGCCGGGATACGCAGTATTTT
once	NA	13	TRBV4-3	TRBJ2-1	CASGSYSYNEQFF	TGCGCCAGCGGGAGCTACTCCTACAATGAGCAGTTCTTC
NA	TRBD1	13	TRBV12-3/TRBV12-4	TRBJ1-2	CASGSGTVYGYTF	TGTGCCAGCGGATCCGGGACAGTCTATGGCTACACCTTC
NA	TRBD1	16	TRBV7-9	TRBJ2-2	CASSRPGQGNTGELFF	TGTGCCAGCAGCAGACCGGGACAGGGGAACACCGGGGAGCTGTTTTTT
NA	TRBD1	15	TRBV19	TRBJ1-5	CASMAGTGGNQPQHF	TGTGCCAGTATGGCCGGGACAGGGGGCAATCAGCCCCAGCATTTT
NA	TRBD2	15	TRBV6-4	TRBJ2-1	CASSLTLGTSGAKFF	TGTGCCAGCAGTCTGACTCTGGGAACTAGCGGGGCGAAGTTCTTC
NA	NA	14	TRBV19	TRBJ1-6	CASSIGTDNSPLHF	TGTGCCAGTAGTATAGGAACGGATAATTCACCCCTCCACTTT
NA	NA	16	TRBV5-5	TRBJ1-5	CASSQGRADSNQPQHF	TGTGCCAGCAGCCAGGGGAGGGCGGATAGCAATCAGCCCCAGCATTTT
NA	NA	14	TRBV25-1	TRBJ1-6	CASRLGGWDSPLHF	TGTGCCAGCAGACTGGGAGGTTGGGATTCACCCCTCCACTTT
once	TRBD1	15	TRBV7-2	TRBJ2-5	CASSLGDRGEETQYF	TGTGCCAGCAGCTTAGGGGACAGGGGGGAGGAGACCCAGTACTTC
NA	NA	16	TRBV5-5	TRBJ1-4	CASSLPGIATNEKLFF	TGTGCCAGCAGCTTACCAGGAATTGCAACTAATGAAAAACTGTTTTTT
NA	NA	12	TRBV11-2	TRBJ1-2	CASSLRAGGYTF	TGTGCCAGCAGCTTAAGGGCGGGTGGCTACACCTTC
NA	TRBD2	13	TRBV7-2	TRBJ2-1	CASSVAGVDEQFF	TGTGCCAGCAGTGTAGCGGGAGTGGATGAGCAGTTCTTC
NA	TRBD2	13	TRBV10-3	TRBJ2-1	CAIKISGENEQFF	TGTGCCATCAAGATTAGCGGGGAAAATGAGCAGTTCTTC
NA	TRBD1	15	TRBV11-2	TRBJ2-2	CASSPRGQGNGELFF	TGTGCCAGCAGCCCCCGAGGACAGGGAAACGGGGAGCTGTTTTTT
NA	TRBD1	11	TRBV10-3	TRBJ2-7	CATRGLNEQYF	TGTGCCACGAGGGGGCTCAACGAGCAGTACTTC
NA	TRBD1	14	TRBV14	TRBJ1-1	CASSPRTGSTEAFF	TGTGCCAGCAGCCCCCGGACAGGGTCCACTGAAGCTTTCTTT
NA	NA	15	TRBV6-4	TRBJ2-3	CASSDSPGGPDTQYF	TGTGCCAGCAGTGACTCCCCCGGCGGGCCAGATACGCAGTATTTT
few	TRBD2	16	TRBV6-2/TRBV6-3	TRBJ2-1	CASSSLAGGGNNEQFF	TGTGCCAGCAGTTCACTAGCGGGGGGCGGGAACAATGAGCAGTTCTTC
NA	NA	15	TRBV5-1	TRBJ2-1	CASSLLTNPYNEQFF	TGCGCCAGCAGCTTGCTTACTAACCCCTACAATGAGCAGTTCTTC
NA	NA	13	TRBV30	TRBJ1-5	CAWSGEGDQPQHF	TGTGCCTGGAGTGGAGAAGGGGATCAGCCCCAGCATTTT
NA	NA	14	TRBV7-9	TRBJ1-4	CASSPGRFNEKLFF	TGTGCCAGCAGCCCTGGCAGGTTTAATGAAAAACTGTTTTTT